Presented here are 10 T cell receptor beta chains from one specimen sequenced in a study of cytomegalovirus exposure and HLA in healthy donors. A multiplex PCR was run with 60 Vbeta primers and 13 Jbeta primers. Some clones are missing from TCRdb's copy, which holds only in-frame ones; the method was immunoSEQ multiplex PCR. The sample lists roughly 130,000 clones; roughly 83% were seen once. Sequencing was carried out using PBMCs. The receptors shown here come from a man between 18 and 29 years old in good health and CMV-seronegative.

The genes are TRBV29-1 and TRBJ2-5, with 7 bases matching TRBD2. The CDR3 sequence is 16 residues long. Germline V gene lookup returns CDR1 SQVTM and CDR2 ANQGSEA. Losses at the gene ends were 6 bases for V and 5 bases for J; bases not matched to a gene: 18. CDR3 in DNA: TGCAGCGTCGGACATTCTAGCGGACTTGAGGCGGAGACCCAGTACTTC. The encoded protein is CSVGHSSGLEAETQYF.

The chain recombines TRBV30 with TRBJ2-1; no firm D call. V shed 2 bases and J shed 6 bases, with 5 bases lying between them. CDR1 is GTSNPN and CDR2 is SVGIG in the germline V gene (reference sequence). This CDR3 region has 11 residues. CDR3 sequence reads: CAWSTANEQFF. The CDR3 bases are TGTGCCTGGAGTACAGCCAATGAGCAGTTCTTC.

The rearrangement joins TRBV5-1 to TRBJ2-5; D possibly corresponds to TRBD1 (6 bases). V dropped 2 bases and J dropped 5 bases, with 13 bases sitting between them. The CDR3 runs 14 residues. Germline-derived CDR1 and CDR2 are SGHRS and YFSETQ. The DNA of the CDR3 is TGCGCCAGCAGCTTAGGGACACCAAGCGAGACCCAGTACTTC. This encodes CASSLGTPSETQYF.

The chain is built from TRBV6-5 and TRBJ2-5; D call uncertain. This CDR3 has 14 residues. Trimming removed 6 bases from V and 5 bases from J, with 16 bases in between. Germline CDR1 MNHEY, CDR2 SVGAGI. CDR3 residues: CASSPYKIVETQYF. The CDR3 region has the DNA TGTGCCAGCAGCCCTTATAAAATAGTGGAGACCCAGTACTTC.

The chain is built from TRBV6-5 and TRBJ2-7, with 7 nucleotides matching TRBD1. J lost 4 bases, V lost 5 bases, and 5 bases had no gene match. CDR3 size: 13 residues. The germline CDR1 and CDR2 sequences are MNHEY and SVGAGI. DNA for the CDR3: TGTGCCAGCAGTATACAGGGGTCGTACGAGCAGTACGTC. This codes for CASSIQGSYEQYV.

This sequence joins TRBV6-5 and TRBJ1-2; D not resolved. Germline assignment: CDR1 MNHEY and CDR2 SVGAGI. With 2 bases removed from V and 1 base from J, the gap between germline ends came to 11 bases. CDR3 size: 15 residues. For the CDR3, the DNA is TGTGCCAGCAGTTACCAGGCAGCTGATAACTATGGCTACACCTTC. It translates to CASSYQAADNYGYTF.

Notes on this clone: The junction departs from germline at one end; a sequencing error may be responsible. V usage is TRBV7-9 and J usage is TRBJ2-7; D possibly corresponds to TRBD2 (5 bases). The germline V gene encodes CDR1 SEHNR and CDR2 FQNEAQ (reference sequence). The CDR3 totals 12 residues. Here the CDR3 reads CSSSSGAYEQYF. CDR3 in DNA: TGTTCCAGCAGCTCCGGGGCCTACGAGCAGTACTTC.

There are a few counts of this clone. The CDR3 protein is CSVPVGQGMNTGELFF. For the CDR3, the DNA is TGCAGCGTTCCTGTGGGACAGGGGATGAACACCGGGGAGCTGTTTTTT. This chain joins TRBV29-1 and TRBJ2-2, with 10 nucleotides matching TRBD1. Germline CDR1 and CDR2: SQVTM and ANQGSEA. Trimming at V came to 5 bases and at J to 1 base, leaving 7 bases not matched to a gene. The CDR3 loop spans 16 amino acids.

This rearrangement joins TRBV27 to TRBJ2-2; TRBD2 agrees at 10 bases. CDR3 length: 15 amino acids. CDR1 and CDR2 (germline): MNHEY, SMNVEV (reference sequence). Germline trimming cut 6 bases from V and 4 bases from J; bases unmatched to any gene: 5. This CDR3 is CASSTLAGSTGELFF. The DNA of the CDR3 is TGTGCCAGCAGCACACTAGCGGGAAGCACCGGGGAGCTGTTTTTT.

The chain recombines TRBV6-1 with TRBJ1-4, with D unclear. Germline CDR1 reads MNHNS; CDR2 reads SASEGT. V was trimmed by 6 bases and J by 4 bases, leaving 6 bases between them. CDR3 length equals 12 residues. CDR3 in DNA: TGTGCCAGCAGCCCAATTAATGAAAAACTGTTTTTT. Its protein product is CASSPINEKLFF.